The 11 T cell receptor beta chains below all came from one sample that was sequenced in a study of tumor-infiltrating lymphocytes in oesophageal squamous cell carcinoma. TCRdb re-called the PCR reads with MiXCR, one entry per CDR3 protein. The profile shows over 10,000 distinct CDR3 sequences, roughly half of them singletons. Source material: normal esophageal tissue next to the tumor. The receptors stem from a male donor with esophageal squamous cell carcinoma.

This clonotype was picked up many times. The chain uses TRBV7-3 and TRBJ2-1; TRBD2 aligns across 8 bases. Looked up from germline, CDR1 is SGHTA and CDR2 is FQGTGA. The CDR3 runs to 16 residues. V shed 0 bases and J 3 bases; nucleotides not matched to a gene: 4. CDR3 sequence (DNA): TGTGCCAGCAGCTTAACGTGGCTAGCGGGCTACAATGAGCAGTTCTTC. Its translation is CASSLTWLAGYNEQFF.

V usage is TRBV20-1 and J usage is TRBJ2-1; weak D call: TRBD1 (6 bases). V lost 5 bases and J 7 bases, leaving 12 bases between the germline ends. The germline V gene has CDR1 DFQATT and CDR2 SNEGSKA (reference sequence). The CDR3 is 12 amino acids. CDR3 protein: CSAPSTGNEQFF. In DNA, the CDR3 is TGCAGTGCTCCCTCTACAGGGAATGAGCAGTTCTTC.

The chain carries TRBV28 and TRBJ2-7, with 9 nucleotides matching TRBD2. The J call may not be correct, given that the DNA end is closer to TRBJ2-5. Per germline, CDR1 MDHEN and CDR2 SYDVKM. The length of the CDR3 is 14 residues. CDR3 region: CASQVAGGRETQYF. CDR3 nucleotides: TGTGCCAGCCAAGTGGCGGGAGGGCGCGAGACCCAGTACTTC.

The rearrangement joins TRBV10-2 to TRBJ2-1; no firm D call. Judging by the DNA end, TRBJ2-7 fits better; the J call may be wrong. Per germline, CDR1 WSHSY and CDR2 SAAADI. This CDR3 has 12 amino acids. The CDR3 loop reads CASSQRGYEQYF. The CDR3 region has the DNA TGCGCCAGCTCTCAGCGTGGCTACGAGCAGTACTTC.

This clonotype has only a few counts. The J gene is TRBJ2-1, the V gene TRBV7-2; no firm D call. The J call may be mistaken, given a closer DNA end match to TRBJ2-7. Germline V CDR1 and CDR2: SGHTA, FQGNSA. The CDR3 covers 11 residues. DNA for the CDR3: TGTGCCAGCAGCTTAAGCAGGGAGCAGTACTTC. It translates to CASSLSREQYF.

In its sample, this clonotype was seen many times. At one end, the junction sequence differs from germline, possibly due to a read error. V is TRBV7-9 and J is TRBJ1-6, with no clear D. The CDR3 loop spans 8 amino acids. The V gene's germline CDR1 is SEHNR and CDR2 FQNEAQ (reference sequence). The CDR3, as DNA: TGTGCCAGCAGCTCCCTGGGGTTT. Protein: CASSSLGF.

The J gene is TRBJ1-1, the V gene TRBV7-6; possible D gene TRBD1, 5 bases. CDR1 SGHVS and CDR2 FNYEAQ come from the germline V gene. This CDR3 is built from 12 residues. V lost 3 bases to trimming and J lost 7 bases, with 9 bases between them. CDR3 residues: CASSLWDGEAFF. In nucleotides, the CDR3 is TGTGCCAGCAGCTTGTGGGACGGTGAAGCTTTCTTT.

This clonotype ranks as medium-sized. This chain uses TRBV6-1 with TRBJ2-2; 9 bases are shared with TRBD1. The junction had 10 bases not matched to a gene; V was cut back by 5 bases and J by 9 bases. CDR3 length equals 15 residues. Germline CDR1 MNHNS, CDR2 SASEGT. DNA for the CDR3: TGTGCCAGCAGTTTCTGGACAGGGGTGGATAGGGAGCTGTTTTTT. Translation: CASSFWTGVDRELFF.

There are a few counts of this clonotype. The CDR3 ends on some other residue instead of the conserved phenylalanine or tryptophan, so this is likely a read error. The limits of the CDR3 on the DNA are not certain, so only TCRdb's listed CDR3 is given. The rearrangement joins TRBV7-2 to TRBJ2-7; the table calls TRBD2, which could not be checked here. The CDR3 length equals 15 residues, ends included. Germline V gene sequence: CDR1 SGHTA, CDR2 FQGNSA. The CDR3 loop is CASKDFLRETQYFGS.

For this clonotype: Without the conserved terminal phenylalanine or tryptophan, this CDR3 likely stems from a read error. Because the CDR3's place on the DNA is in doubt, the DNA is left out and the CDR3 is given as listed by TCRdb. V usage is TRBV28 and J usage is TRBJ2-7; the D call in the table, TRBD1, was not verified against the DNA. Germline-derived CDR1 and CDR2 are MDHEN and SYDVKM. The CDR3 totals 17 residues, both ends included. CDR3 sequence reads: CASSLSDRVHYGYTFGS.

This clonotype was observed a handful of times. This may stem from a read error, because a much larger clone lies one nucleotide away. V gene TRBV10-3 combines with J gene TRBJ2-5, with D perhaps matching TRBD1 (6 bases). The J call may be wrong; the DNA end is better matched by TRBJ2-1. From germline, CDR1 is ENHRY and CDR2 SYGVKD. The CDR3 is made up of 11 amino acids. CDR3 sequence (DNA): TGTGCCATCAGGGACAGCTACGAGCAGTTCTTC. Amino acids: CAIRDSYEQFF.